This entry lists 28 T cell receptor beta chains sequenced from one sample in a study of beta chain features in type 1 diabetes. Whole-study findings and limits: Moderate but significant shortening of TCRB CDR3s was recorded in all four CD4+ subsets from Type 1 diabetes patients.

Their antigen targets remain unknown. Since all of the isolated RNA was reverse transcribed, expressed TCRB transcripts were what got sequenced. Some clones are missing from TCRdb's copy, which holds only in-frame ones; the method was immunoSEQ multiplex PCR. The sample includes about 150,000 clones, roughly 9% of them seen just once. The sample taken for sequencing was central memory CD4+ T cells from blood. Receptor source: a woman aged 25 to 45 with type 1 diabetes.

The CDR3 reads CASWTGRNEQYF. The CDR3 DNA follows: TGTGCCAGTTGGACAGGACGGAATGAGCAGTACTTC. The chain employs TRBV28 and TRBJ2-7; 7 nucleotides line up with TRBD1. This CDR3 spans 12 amino acids. Losses at the gene ends were 9 bases for V and 7 bases for J; bases not matched to a gene: 9. In germline, CDR1 is MDHEN, CDR2 SYDVKM.

CDR3 DNA: TGTGCCAGCAGCCGACTGGACAGTGAAAAACTGTTTTTT. Translation gives CASSRLDSEKLFF. The chain has TRBV14 and TRBJ1-4, with D possibly TRBD1 on 6 matching bases. This CDR3 is built from 13 residues. CDR1 is SGHDN, CDR2 FVKESK, per germline. V was trimmed by 4 bases and J by 7 bases, leaving 10 bases between them.

The rearrangement links TRBV18 to TRBJ1-1; D call uncertain. The CDR3 totals 14 residues. The V and J ends lost 2 bases and 2 bases respectively, with 9 bases between them. Germline CDR1 reads KGHSH; CDR2 reads LQKENI. As DNA, the CDR3 is TGTGCCAGCTCACCAGCTACAGTCAACACTGAAGCTTTCTTT. Protein sequence: CASSPATVNTEAFF.

This clone showed up just a few times. The V gene is TRBV2, the J gene TRBJ1-1, with a tentative D call TRBD1 (6 bases). The germline gives CDR1 SNHLY, CDR2 FYNNEI. Trimming took 10 bases from V and 3 from J, leaving 15 bases between them. CDR3 length: 13 residues. The CDR3 sequence is CATQGQSYTEAFF. CDR3 sequence (DNA): TGTGCCACACAAGGACAGAGCTACACTGAAGCTTTCTTT.

This clone showed up many times. DNA of the CDR3: TGTGCCAGCAGGACACCAACTAACTATGGCTACACCTTC. This codes for CASRTPTNYGYTF. The V call is TRBV6-5, the J call TRBJ1-2; D not resolved. The CDR3 consists of 13 residues. Germline CDR1 and CDR2: MNHEY and SVGAGI. Trimming stripped 6 bases from V and 0 bases from J, with 8 bases between.

CDR3 coding DNA: TGCGCCAGCAGCGTCGGGACAGGCGGAGGCACCGGGGAGCTGTTTTTT. Residues: CASSVGTGGGTGELFF. The rearrangement joins TRBV5-1 to TRBJ2-2; 8 nucleotides line up with TRBD1. The V and J ends lost 4 bases and 4 bases, in that order; junction bases with no gene match: 9. Germline V CDR1 and CDR2: SGHRS, YFSETQ. The CDR3 contains 16 residues.

The rearrangement links TRBV5-1 to TRBJ2-3; D may be TRBD2 (6 bases). The germline gives CDR1 SGHRS, CDR2 YFSETQ. CDR3 length: 15 residues. Trimming removed 6 bases from V and 0 bases from J, with 14 bases in between. The CDR3 reads CASITGASSTDTQYF. The CDR3 DNA follows: TGCGCCAGCATTACGGGAGCCTCTAGCACAGATACGCAGTATTTT.

The chain uses TRBV28 and TRBJ2-3; 8 nucleotides agree with TRBD1. V lost 2 bases to trimming and J lost 1 base; unmatched junction nucleotides: 2. CDR1 MDHEN and CDR2 SYDVKM come from the germline V gene. This CDR3 has 15 residues. In DNA, the CDR3 is TGTGCCAGCAGTTTACAGGGGGCTGGCACAGATACGCAGTATTTT. This gives the protein CASSLQGAGTDTQYF.

The chain carries TRBV5-4 and TRBJ2-2, with D possibly being TRBD1 (5 bases). CDR3 length equals 14 residues. The V and J ends lost 1 base and 1 base respectively, with 5 bases between them. CDR1 and CDR2 from the germline V gene are SGHNT and YYREEE (reference sequence). The CDR3 sequence: CASSLRGNTGELFF. Written as DNA, the CDR3 is TGTGCCAGCAGCTTGAGGGGGAACACCGGGGAGCTGTTTTTT.

The chain couples TRBV4-1 to TRBJ1-4, with TRBD1 matching 10 bases. The CDR3 sequence is 16 residues long. Germline-derived CDR1 and CDR2 are MGHRA and YSYEKL. Unmatched junction bases numbered 7, after V lost 4 bases and J lost 5 bases. This CDR3 is CASSPSGTGANEKLFF. CDR3 nucleotides: TGCGCCAGCAGCCCGTCCGGGACAGGGGCAAATGAAAAACTGTTTTTT.

The chain combines TRBV7-3 with TRBJ1-1; a possible D gene is TRBD1 (5 bases). Trimming took 2 bases from V and 1 from J, leaving 8 bases between them. This CDR3 region has 14 residues. Germline V gene data show CDR1 as SGHTA and CDR2 as FQGTGA. CDR3 protein: CASSLQGSNTEAFF. CDR3 nucleotide sequence: TGTGCCAGCAGCTTACAGGGATCGAACACTGAAGCTTTCTTT.

This clone has more than one count but fewer than ten. The rearrangement links TRBV5-1 to TRBJ2-5, with D possibly being TRBD2 (6 bases). This CDR3 region has 14 residues. CDR1 and CDR2 from the germline V gene are SGHRS and YFSETQ. V lost 4 bases to trimming and J lost 1 base, with 11 bases between them. The CDR3 sequence: CASSRGLVQETQYF. As DNA, the CDR3 is TGCGCCAGCAGCCGGGGACTGGTCCAAGAGACCCAGTACTTC.

This clone came up a few times. The chain uses TRBV19 and TRBJ2-1; TRBD2 matches 12 bases. J was trimmed by 6 bases and V by 4 bases; bases with no gene match: 7. This CDR3 region has 16 residues. CDR1 LNHDA and CDR2 SQIVND come from the germline V gene (reference sequence). The CDR3 is CASSKRLAGDVNEQFF. DNA for the CDR3: TGTGCCAGTAGTAAAAGACTAGCGGGAGATGTCAATGAGCAGTTCTTC. Supplemented by reference TRBV19 and TRBJ2-1, the full variable domain reads DGGITQSPKYLFRKEGQNVTLSCEQNLNHDAMYWYRQDPGQGLRLIYYSQIVNDFQKGDIAEGYSVSREKKESFPLTVTSAQKNPTAFYLCASSKRLAGDVNEQFFGPGTRLTVL.

The chain employs TRBV6-5 and TRBJ2-7; D possibly corresponds to TRBD2 (6 bases). The CDR3 is 15 residues long. Germline V gene lookup returns CDR1 MNHEY and CDR2 SVGAGI. Trimming removed 2 bases at V and 2 bases at J, with 13 bases between. The DNA of the CDR3 is TGTGCCAGCAGTTACGGCGGGACTCCTCCCTACGAGCAGTACTTC. Translation gives CASSYGGTPPYEQYF.

This clone has a handful of counts. This chain joins TRBV11-3 and TRBJ2-6; D might be TRBD2 (5 bases). The V gene's germline CDR1 is SGHNT and CDR2 YENEEA. V was clipped by 4 bases and J by 0 bases, with 13 bases between them. The CDR3 runs to 17 residues. The CDR3 DNA sequence: TGTGCCAGCAGCTCCGCGGGCGCGAGCTCTGGGGCCAACGTCCTGACTTTC. Protein product: CASSSAGASSGANVLTF.

This clone was detected a few times. The chain is built from TRBV30 and TRBJ2-1; D perhaps matches TRBD2 (5 bases). V was trimmed by 8 bases and J by 0 bases, leaving 11 bases between them. This CDR3 region has 13 residues. From germline, CDR1 is GTSNPN and CDR2 SVGIG (reference sequence). The CDR3: CAGGVSSYNEQFF. CDR3 in DNA: TGTGCCGGAGGAGTGAGCTCCTACAATGAGCAGTTCTTC.

In this sample, this clone turned up a few times. The V gene is TRBV28, the J gene TRBJ2-1, with 7 bases aligning to TRBD2. Looked up from germline, CDR1 is MDHEN and CDR2 is SYDVKM. CDR3 length: 14 residues. Germline trimming cut 5 bases from V and 2 bases from J; bases unmatched to any gene: 3. The CDR3, as DNA: TGTGCCAGCAGTGACGGACTAGCCTACAATGAGCAGTTCTTC. It yields the protein CASSDGLAYNEQFF.

This clone was counted a few times. The chain has TRBV18 and TRBJ2-1; 8 bases map to TRBD1. CDR1 and CDR2 from the germline V gene are KGHSH and LQKENI. V shed 4 bases, J shed 2 bases, and the junction held 13 bases outside the gene matches. The CDR3 consists of 18 residues. The CDR3 spells CASSRGTGGLITYNEQFF. Here the CDR3 DNA reads TGTGCCAGCTCACGCGGGACAGGCGGCCTGATTACCTACAATGAGCAGTTCTTC.

This clone was detected only a few times. The chain couples TRBV5-1 to TRBJ2-1, with TRBD2 matching over 11 bases. The CDR3 spans 15 residues. CDR1 and CDR2 (germline): SGHRS, YFSETQ. Losses at the gene ends were 0 bases for V and 10 bases for J; bases not matched to a gene: 6. CDR3: CASSLALAGEGEQFF. In DNA, the CDR3 is TGCGCCAGCAGCTTGGCACTAGCGGGAGAAGGGGAGCAGTTCTTC.

The chain couples TRBV28 to TRBJ1-2; D possibly corresponds to TRBD1 (6 bases). The V gene lost 10 bases and the J gene lost 0 bases, with 15 bases spanning the gap. Germline CDR1 MDHEN, CDR2 SYDVKM. There are 14 residues in the CDR3. The CDR3 loop reads CATRQEPTNYGYTF. CDR3 nucleotide sequence: TGTGCCACCAGACAGGAGCCTACTAACTATGGCTACACCTTC.

The chain combines TRBV6-1 with TRBJ1-2; no firm D call. From germline, CDR1 is MNHNS and CDR2 SASEGT. V shed 5 bases and J shed 4 bases, with 11 bases lying between them. This CDR3 is built from 13 residues. The CDR3 sequence: CASSPHQAYGYTF. DNA for the CDR3: TGTGCCAGCAGTCCGCACCAGGCCTATGGCTACACCTTC.

The sample holds many counts of this clone. The rearrangement uses TRBV28 and TRBJ1-1; tentative D call: TRBD1 (6 bases). Germline CDR1 reads MDHEN; CDR2 reads SYDVKM. With 4 bases removed from V and 1 base from J, the gap between germline ends came to 16 bases. CDR3 length equals 16 residues. The CDR3 sequence is CASSSQSGGPNTEAFF. The CDR3 bases are TGTGCCAGCAGTTCCCAATCGGGGGGGCCGAACACTGAAGCTTTCTTT.

This clone was detected ten times or more. The J gene is TRBJ2-1, the V gene TRBV30, with TRBD2 identical over 7 bases. The V and J ends lost 2 bases and 5 bases, in that order; junction bases with no gene match: 9. Germline CDR1 GTSNPN, CDR2 SVGIG (reference sequence). CDR3 size: 15 residues. CDR3 in DNA: TGTGCCTGGAGTCCAGGCGGGAGAGGTCACAATGAGCAGTTCTTC. This translates into CAWSPGGRGHNEQFF.

This clone was observed a handful of times. The gene calls are TRBV5-1 and TRBJ2-1; the D is unclear. CDR1 and CDR2 from the germline V gene are SGHRS and YFSETQ. This CDR3 is 11 amino acids long. V lost 7 bases and J 8 bases, leaving 10 bases between the germline ends. The CDR3 is CASGLSDEQFF. In DNA form, the CDR3 reads TGCGCCAGCGGGCTATCCGATGAGCAGTTCTTC.

This clone has only a few counts. The V and J genes are TRBV19 and TRBJ1-2; no clear D gene. V lost 7 bases and J lost 5, with 11 bases in between. Per germline, CDR1 LNHDA and CDR2 SQIVND (reference sequence). CDR3 length: 12 residues. CDR3 DNA: TGTGCCAGTACACGGCAGGATTATGGCTACACCTTC. It yields the protein CASTRQDYGYTF.

The chain couples TRBV19 to TRBJ2-5; 11 bases line up with TRBD1. V was pared by 5 bases and J by 4 bases, with 3 bases of the junction left unmatched. Germline CDR1 LNHDA, CDR2 SQIVND (reference sequence). CDR3 length equals 14 residues. CDR3 sequence: CASSPDRGRETQYF. The CDR3 DNA reads as TGTGCCAGTAGTCCGGACAGGGGGCGAGAGACCCAGTACTTC.

This clone was recorded a few times. The chain links TRBV7-2 to TRBJ2-5; D is unclear. Trimming left V 5 bases short and J 4 bases short, with 8 bases between. CDR1 is SGHTA and CDR2 is FQGNSA in the germline V gene. CDR3 length equals 12 residues. Here the CDR3 reads CASSVTLETQYF. Here the CDR3 DNA reads TGTGCCAGCAGCGTAACATTAGAGACCCAGTACTTC. The full variable domain, with the rest looked up from reference TRBV7-2 and TRBJ2-5, is GAGVSQSPSNKVTEKGKDVELRCDPISGHTALYWYRQSLGQGLEFLIYFQGNSAPDKSGLPSDRFSAERTGGSVSTLTIQRTQQEDSAVYLCASSVTLETQYFGPGTRLLVL.

To note about this clone: This sample includes further DNA sequences coding for the same CDR3. The chain links TRBV4-1 to TRBJ2-5, with 8 bases fitting TRBD2. The V gene's germline CDR1 is MGHRA and CDR2 YSYEKL. Trimming at V came to 4 bases and at J to 4 bases, leaving 2 bases not matched to a gene. The CDR3 is made up of 13 amino acids. As DNA, the CDR3 is TGCGCCAGCAGCCGGCTAGCGGGAGAGACCCAGTACTTC. As protein: CASSRLAGETQYF.